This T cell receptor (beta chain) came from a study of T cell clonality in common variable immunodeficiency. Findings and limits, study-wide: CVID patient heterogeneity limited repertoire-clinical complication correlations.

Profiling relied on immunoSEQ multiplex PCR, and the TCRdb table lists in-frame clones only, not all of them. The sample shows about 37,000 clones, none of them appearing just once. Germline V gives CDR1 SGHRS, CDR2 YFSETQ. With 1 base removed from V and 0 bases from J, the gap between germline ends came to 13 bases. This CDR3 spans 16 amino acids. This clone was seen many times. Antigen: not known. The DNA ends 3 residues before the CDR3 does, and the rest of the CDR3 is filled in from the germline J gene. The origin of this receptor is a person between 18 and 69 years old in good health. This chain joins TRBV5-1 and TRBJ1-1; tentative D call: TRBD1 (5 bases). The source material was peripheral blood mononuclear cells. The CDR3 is CASSLRGVLMNTEAFF. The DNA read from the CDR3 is TGCGCCAGCAGCTTGCGGGGGGTTCTCATGAACACTGAA.